The rows below give T cell receptor beta chains drawn from one sample of a study of shared clonotypes between healthy human individuals. Repertoires were generated with immunoSEQ multiplex PCR, while TCRdb's copy carries only in-frame clones and drops some. The profile shows about 490,000 clones, 65% to 80% of them singletons. The sample was PBMCs. The source of these receptors is a woman aged 40 to 50 in good health. Some clones in this sample may be carry-over from other donors' samples. The CDR3 runs from the conserved cysteine through the conserved F or W. D genes are given only for firm matches. For some rows the clone size is stated as once, few or many, or as a class when expanded; others skip it.

d_gene,len,j_gene,abundance,v_gene,CDR3nt,CDR3aa
-,12,TRBJ2-1,-,TRBV10-3,TGTGCCATCAGTGATTGGCGGGACGAGCAGTTCTTC,CAISDWRDEQFF
-,15,TRBJ2-2,-,TRBV6-4,TGTGCCAGCAGTGTTGAGGGGACGAACACCGGGGAGCTGTTTTTT,CASSVEGTNTGELFF
-,14,TRBJ1-5,-,TRBV7-6,TGTGCCAGCAGCGACACAGGAGAGGATCAGCCCCAGCATTTT,CASSDTGEDQPQHF
-,13,TRBJ1-2,-,TRBV19,TGTGCCAGCAAACGGACCCTTAACTATGGCTACACCTTC,CASKRTLNYGYTF
-,14,TRBJ2-7,once,TRBV11-2,TGTGCCAGCAGCTCGGGACTGGCGGCCTACGAGCAGTACTTC,CASSSGLAAYEQYF
TRBD2,15,TRBJ2-3,few,TRBV5-1,TGCGCCAGCAGCTCACCGGGACTAGCCACAGATACGCAGTATTTT,CASSSPGLATDTQYF
-,13,TRBJ2-3,-,TRBV7-9,TGTGCCAGCAGTCCAACTAATGCAGATACGCAGTATTTT,CASSPTNADTQYF
TRBD2,16,TRBJ2-1,-,TRBV27,TGTGCCAGCACTTCTTATGCGGGGGGTGCCTACAATGAGCAGTTCTTC,CASTSYAGGAYNEQFF
-,12,TRBJ2-7,-,TRBV27,TGTGCCAGCAGTCCCGGACTTTACGAGCAGTACTTC,CASSPGLYEQYF
-,15,TRBJ2-1,-,TRBV5-6,TGTGCCAGCAGCGGAGGAGCTAGGGACTACAATGAGCAGTTCTTC,CASSGGARDYNEQFF
-,15,TRBJ1-1,-,TRBV29-1,TGCAGCGTCCCCTCGGGGGGTGATATGGACACTGAAGCTTTCTTT,CSVPSGGDMDTEAFF
-,17,TRBJ1-4,-,TRBV28,TGTGCCAGCAGTTCCACTGGAGGAACCACAGTCAGGGAAAAACTGTTTTTT,CASSSTGGTTVREKLFF
-,14,TRBJ1-1,once,TRBV4-2,TGTGCCAGCAGCTACTCCCGGCGGGACGGGGAAGCTTTCTTT,CASSYSRRDGEAFF
-,15,TRBJ1-1,-,TRBV6-5,TGTGCCAGCAGTTACTTCAGGAATTTGGACACTGAAGCTTTCTTT,CASSYFRNLDTEAFF
-,16,TRBJ2-3,-,TRBV5-1,TGCGCCAGCAGCTTGGCCTTGCTGCGGAACACAGATACGCAGTATTTT,CASSLALLRNTDTQYF
-,14,TRBJ1-2,-,TRBV18,TGTGCCAGCTCACCTACCCCAGGCACCTATGGCTACACCTTC,CASSPTPGTYGYTF
-,14,TRBJ1-4,-,TRBV7-9,TGTGCCAGCAGCTTAGCGGGGACGGGCGAAAAACTGTTTTTT,CASSLAGTGEKLFF